Each of the 19 T cell receptor beta chains below was sequenced from the same sample in a study of post-analysis software for immune sequencing data. The study's findings and limits: Comparison of patients with controls showed a handful of TRBV segments more frequent in patients, TRBV5-6, TRBV5-1 and TRBV20-1 among them.

Unique molecular identifiers were carried by the TCR beta cDNA libraries. TCRdb re-called the PCR reads through MiXCR, storing one row per CDR3 protein. This sample has hundreds of thousands of distinct CDR3 sequences, with 30% found just once. These receptors have no identified antigens. The sequencing input was blood. The origin of the receptors is a girl aged 10 to 17 with multiple sclerosis.

This rearrangement joins TRBV5-1 to TRBJ2-3; TRBD1 matches at 7 bases. V trimming: 4 bases; J trimming: 3 bases; junction bases outside the gene matches: 5. The CDR3 extends over 14 amino acids. Germline-derived CDR1 and CDR2 are SGHRS and YFSETQ. The CDR3 is CASSDGQETDTQYF. CDR3 coding DNA: TGCGCCAGCAGCGATGGACAGGAGACAGATACGCAGTATTTT.

As for this clonotype: Possible read error: a much larger clone is one base away. CDR3 coding DNA: TGTGCCAGCAGGTTTGTGGTCACCTCCTACGAGCAGTACTTC. It yields the protein CASRFVVTSYEQYF. The V gene is TRBV11-2, the J gene TRBJ2-7; D unresolved. The CDR3 has 14 amino acids. The V and J ends lost 6 bases and 0 bases respectively, with 12 bases between them. Germline-derived CDR1 and CDR2 are SGHAT and FQNNGV.

CDR3 amino acids: CSLRIGTEAFF. Written as DNA, the CDR3 is TGCAGCCTACGTATCGGGACTGAAGCTTTCTTT. This chain connects TRBV29-1 to TRBJ1-1; D is unresolved. V dropped 8 bases and J dropped 5 bases, with 12 bases sitting between them. This CDR3 is 11 amino acids long. Germline V gives CDR1 SQVTM, CDR2 ANQGSEA.

This clonotype showed up just a few times. V is TRBV6-1 and J is TRBJ2-3; TRBD2 matches 7 bases. Per the germline V gene, CDR1 is MNHNS and CDR2 is SASEGT. V gave up 7 bases and J gave up 0 bases; unmatched junction bases: 4. The CDR3 totals 14 residues. Here the CDR3 DNA reads TGTGCCAGCACCCGGGGGGTTAGCACAGATACGCAGTATTTT. The encoded protein is CASTRGVSTDTQYF.

The V call is TRBV5-1, the J call TRBJ1-2; TRBD1 is a possible D gene (5 bases). The ends were cut back, 5 bases at V and 4 bases at J, with 27 bases in the middle. Germline CDR1 is SGHRS and CDR2 is YFSETQ. The CDR3 extends over 18 amino acids. CDR3 sequence: CASRPWWDPSDYPYGYTF. CDR3 bases: TGCGCCAGCAGACCGTGGTGGGACCCCTCCGACTACCCCTATGGCTACACCTTC.

The CDR3 DNA follows: TGTGCCAGCAGCGACTGGGGGTACCAAGAGACCCAGTACTTC. This sequence encodes CASSDWGYQETQYF. The chain has TRBV14 and TRBJ2-5; D tentatively reads TRBD1 or TRBD2 (5 bases each). The CDR3 sequence is 14 residues long. Looked up from germline, CDR1 is SGHDN and CDR2 is FVKESK. V gave up 5 bases and J gave up 0 bases, with 10 bases separating them.

J is TRBJ1-3 and V is TRBV25-1; possible D gene TRBD1, 5 bases. Between the trimmed V and J ends, which lost 3 bases and 2 bases, there was a span of 11 bases. Germline V gene sequence: CDR1 MGHDK, CDR2 SYGVNS. This CDR3 spans 15 amino acids. CDR3 sequence: CASSDRGFTGNTIYF. DNA of the CDR3: TGTGCCAGCAGTGATAGGGGATTCACTGGAAACACCATATATTTT.

The chain has TRBV24-1 and TRBJ2-3; D gene unclear. CDR1 is KGHDR, CDR2 SFDVKD, per germline. Trimming removed 1 base at V and 0 bases at J, with 10 bases between. CDR3 length equals 16 residues. The CDR3 region has the DNA TGTGCCACCAGTGATTTTCCGGACGATAGCACAGATACGCAGTATTTT. Protein: CATSDFPDDSTDTQYF.

This chain links TRBV20-1 with TRBJ2-7; unclear D gene. The CDR3 is 13 amino acids. Germline V gene data show CDR1 as DFQATT and CDR2 as SNEGSKA (reference sequence). Trimming took 3 bases from V and 2 from J, leaving 11 bases between them. The CDR3 region has the DNA TGCAGTGCTAGGGGCTACCCGGCCTACGAGCAGTACTTC. Residues: CSARGYPAYEQYF.

The CDR3 protein is CASSQDTWGLSYEQYF. Here the CDR3 DNA reads TGCGCCAGCAGCCAAGACACTTGGGGCTTATCCTACGAGCAGTACTTC. The J gene is TRBJ2-7, the V gene TRBV4-3; D perhaps matches TRBD1 (5 bases). The CDR3 has 16 amino acids. Germline CDR1 reads LGHNA; CDR2 reads YSLEER. Trimming left V 0 bases short and J 1 base short, with 13 bases between.

The V and J genes are TRBV20-1 and TRBJ2-5; D tentatively fits TRBD1 or TRBD2 (5 bases each). The V gene's germline CDR1 is DFQATT and CDR2 SNEGSKA (reference sequence). The CDR3 loop spans 13 amino acids. Trimming pared 7 bases from V and 5 bases from J, leaving 17 bases between. The CDR3 nucleotides are TGCAGTGTGCGAGGATGGGGACGGGAGACCCAGTACTTC. Translation gives CSVRGWGRETQYF.

J is TRBJ1-1 and V is TRBV29-1; D not certain. V dropped 3 bases and J dropped 6 bases, with 17 bases sitting between them. CDR3 length equals 14 residues. CDR1 and CDR2 from the germline V gene are SQVTM and ANQGSEA. For the CDR3, the DNA is TGCAGCGTTGAGAAAGGGTGGATGTCTTCTGAAGCTTTCTTT. It encodes CSVEKGWMSSEAFF.

The V call is TRBV29-1, the J call TRBJ1-1; no reliable D call. The germline V and J ends were trimmed by 4 bases and 1 base, with 16 bases remaining between them. The germline CDR1 and CDR2 sequences are SQVTM and ANQGSEA. The CDR3 covers 15 residues. CDR3 in DNA: TGCAGCGTTGTTGGTCTCATCAGGCGGAACACTGAAGCTTTCTTT. Its protein product is CSVVGLIRRNTEAFF.

This clonotype was seen a few times. CDR3 bases: TGCAGCGTTGCCTGGGCCACTGAAGCTTTCTTT. Translation: CSVAWATEAFF. The chain uses TRBV29-1 and TRBJ1-1; D is ambiguous. Trimming pared 4 bases from V and 4 bases from J, leaving 7 bases between. The CDR3 loop spans 11 amino acids. Per germline, CDR1 SQVTM and CDR2 ANQGSEA.

This clonotype was seen ten or more times. The V and J genes are TRBV29-1 and TRBJ2-1; no firm D call. Trimming left V 3 bases short and J 9 bases short, with 3 bases between. Germline assignment: CDR1 SQVTM and CDR2 ANQGSEA. The CDR3 sequence is 9 residues long. The CDR3: CSVDIEQFF. The CDR3 bases are TGCAGCGTTGACATTGAGCAGTTCTTC.

This clonotype was observed a few times. The chain has TRBV7-2 and TRBJ1-2, with a weak D call TRBD1 (5 bases). Germline CDR1 and CDR2: SGHTA and FQGNSA. V was trimmed by 2 bases and J by 6 bases, leaving 13 bases between them. This CDR3 contains 14 residues. CDR3 sequence (DNA): TGTGCCAGCAGCTTAAGGGCAGGGCCAAATGGCTACACCTTC. Translating it yields CASSLRAGPNGYTF.

As concerns this clonotype: At one end the junction does not follow the germline gene, possibly because of a read error. The genes are TRBV7-2 and TRBJ2-7; either TRBD1 or TRBD2 may fit D (5 bases each). Germline V gene lookup returns CDR1 SGHTA and CDR2 FQGNSA. The CDR3 has 17 amino acids. CDR3 bases: TGTGCCAGCAGCTACTCATCCGGGACGCTCCCTTCCTACAAGCAGTACTTC. As protein: CASSYSSGTLPSYKQYF.

There are a few counts of this clonotype. The gene calls are TRBV9 and TRBJ2-5, with 7 bases fitting TRBD2. V shed 3 bases and J 4 bases; nucleotides not matched to a gene: 6. Per germline, CDR1 SGDLS and CDR2 YYNGEE. The CDR3 is made up of 14 amino acids. The CDR3 region is CASSAAGVGETQYF. CDR3 nucleotides: TGTGCCAGCAGCGCCGCGGGGGTGGGAGAGACCCAGTACTTC.

This clonotype was seen repeatedly, ten times or more. The chain is built from TRBV10-3 and TRBJ2-3, with 9 nucleotides matching TRBD1. The ends lost 6 bases at V and 5 bases at J; junction bases unmatched: 9. The germline V gene encodes CDR1 ENHRY and CDR2 SYGVKD. The CDR3 totals 15 residues. CDR3 DNA sequence: TGTGCCATCAGCCCCCGCCGACAGGGGGAAGATACGCAGTATTTT. Amino acid sequence: CAISPRRQGEDTQYF.